These 28 T cell receptor beta chains came from one sample sequenced in a study of blood T cell repertoires in COVID-19. The data were produced by immunoSEQ multiplex PCR, yet TCRdb's version contains in-frame clones alone and is incomplete. Of around 91,000 clones in the sample, 85% were seen once. The sample taken for sequencing was peripheral blood. These TCRs come from an older man with acute or convalescent COVID-19.

This clone occurred a few times. The chain couples TRBV3-1 (or the pseudogene TRBV3-2) to TRBJ2-1, with 12 bases that match TRBD2. Germline V gives CDR1 LGHDT, CDR2 YNNKEL (reference sequence). V trimming: 5 bases; J trimming: 7 bases; junction bases outside the gene matches: 3. The CDR3 is made up of 14 amino acids. The chain's CDR3 is CASSWTSGDNEQFF. Written as DNA, the CDR3 is TGTGCCAGCAGCTGGACTAGCGGGGATAATGAGCAGTTCTTC.

The chain employs TRBV6-5 and TRBJ1-1; TRBD1 matches at 9 bases. CDR1 and CDR2 from the germline V gene are MNHEY and SVGAGI. CDR3 length equals 14 residues. V lost 6 bases to trimming and J lost 3 bases; unmatched junction nucleotides: 5. CDR3 DNA sequence: TGTGCCAGCAGACAGGGGGCTGGGTACACTGAAGCTTTCTTT. Amino acids: CASRQGAGYTEAFF.

The V call is TRBV3-1 (or the pseudogene TRBV3-2), the J call TRBJ2-7; 9 bases agree with TRBD1. V dropped 4 bases and J dropped 5; count of bases not matched to a gene: 6. Per germline, CDR1 LGHDT and CDR2 YNNKEL (reference sequence). The CDR3 extends over 14 amino acids. This CDR3 is CASSLRDRVHEQYF. CDR3 nucleotides: TGTGCCAGCAGCCTCCGGGACAGGGTCCACGAGCAGTACTTC.

The gene calls are TRBV3-1 (or the pseudogene TRBV3-2) and TRBJ2-5; 7 bases fit TRBD1. CDR3 length: 13 amino acids. Germline V lookup: CDR1 LGHDT, CDR2 YNNKEL (reference sequence). The J segment lost 5 bases and the V segment lost 4 bases, leaving 4 bases of the junction unmatched. CDR3 sequence reads: CASSRTGDETQYF. The CDR3 DNA reads as TGTGCCAGCAGCCGAACAGGGGACGAGACCCAGTACTTC.

The V call is TRBV28, the J call TRBJ1-5, with a possible D match to TRBD1 (5 bases). This CDR3 comprises 13 residues. V lost 2 bases, J lost 5 bases, and 7 bases lay in between. The germline gives CDR1 MDHEN, CDR2 SYDVKM. As DNA, the CDR3 is TGTGCCAGCAGTTTAGGGGGGGATCAGCCCCAGCATTTT. Translating it yields CASSLGGDQPQHF.

The chain is built from TRBV28 and TRBJ1-1; D may be TRBD1 (5 bases). CDR3 length equals 15 residues. The germline V gene encodes CDR1 MDHEN and CDR2 SYDVKM. The germline V and J ends were trimmed by 3 bases and 1 base, with 12 bases remaining between them. The CDR3 here is CASSLITGENTEAFF. CDR3 nucleotide sequence: TGTGCCAGCAGTTTGATAACAGGCGAGAACACTGAAGCTTTCTTT.

This clone showed up just once. The rearrangement joins TRBV4-2 to TRBJ2-5; 7 positions agree with TRBD2. This CDR3 is built from 14 residues. V lost 3 bases to trimming and J lost 4 bases; unmatched junction nucleotides: 5. The germline V gene has CDR1 LGHNA and CDR2 YNFKEQ. As DNA, the CDR3 is TGTGCCAGCAGCCAGCCGGCTAGCGGAGAGACCCAGTACTTC. It specifies CASSQPASGETQYF.

The V gene is TRBV14, the J gene TRBJ1-4; D perhaps matches TRBD1 (5 bases). The CDR3 sequence is 13 residues long. V lost 5 bases and J lost 9, with 13 bases in between. The germline V gene encodes CDR1 SGHDN and CDR2 FVKESK. The CDR3 nucleotides read TGTGCCAGCAGCGTGGACATTCGTAAAAAACTGTTTTTT. Amino acids: CASSVDIRKKLFF.

The chain is built from TRBV14 and TRBJ1-4; 7 bases match TRBD1. Germline V gene sequence: CDR1 SGHDN, CDR2 FVKESK. V shed 3 bases, J shed 7 bases, and the junction held 5 bases outside the gene matches. The CDR3 totals 14 residues. CDR3 protein: CASSQGQLGEKLFF. In nucleotides, the CDR3 is TGTGCCAGCAGCCAGGGACAGTTGGGTGAAAAACTGTTTTTT.

V and J are TRBV10-2 and TRBJ2-1; 7 bases fit TRBD2. The CDR3 covers 15 residues. V shed 8 bases, J shed 15 bases, and the junction held 22 bases outside the gene matches. Germline V lookup: CDR1 WSHSY, CDR2 SAAADI. The CDR3 is CASRETAIAPREGFF. CDR3 DNA sequence: TGCGCCAGCCGAGAGACTGCAATAGCCCCTAGGGAGGGGTTCTTC.

The rearrangement links TRBV19 to TRBJ2-1, with TRBD1 as a possible D gene (6 bases). V was shortened by 9 bases and J by 8 bases, with 17 bases between the two germline ends. The CDR3 totals 13 residues. From germline, CDR1 is LNHDA and CDR2 SQIVND (reference sequence). The CDR3 reads CASQTRGSDEQFF. The CDR3 nucleotides read TGTGCCAGCCAAACCAGGGGATCGGATGAGCAGTTCTTC.

J is TRBJ2-5 and V is TRBV7-9, with D perhaps matching TRBD2 (5 bases). The V end lost 11 bases, the J end lost 1 base, and 17 bases lay between the germline ends. The CDR3 is made up of 14 amino acids. Germline CDR1 SEHNR, CDR2 FQNEAQ (reference sequence). CDR3 nucleotides: TGTGCCGCGGGTGCTGCGGGTCTCCAAGAGACCCAGTACTTC. This encodes CAAGAAGLQETQYF.

The V and J genes are TRBV7-8 and TRBJ2-7; 7 bases are shared with TRBD2. Germline assignment: CDR1 SGHVS and CDR2 FQNEAQ. The CDR3 spans 13 residues. V gave up 5 bases and J gave up 3 bases; unmatched junction bases: 4. CDR3 amino acids: CASSPSGGYEQYF. Here the CDR3 DNA reads TGTGCCAGCAGCCCATCGGGGGGCTACGAGCAGTACTTC.

This clone was seen only a few times. This rearrangement joins TRBV16 to TRBJ1-5; D is perhaps TRBD1 (5 bases). V was clipped by 7 bases and J by 2 bases, with 12 bases between them. Germline V lookup: CDR1 KGHSY, CDR2 FQNENV. The CDR3 contains 14 residues. This CDR3 is CASTPTGGNQPQHF. The DNA of the CDR3 is TGTGCCAGCACCCCCACAGGAGGCAATCAGCCCCAGCATTTT.

This chain connects TRBV29-1 to TRBJ2-7; D is uncertain. This CDR3 contains 13 residues. V lost 8 bases and J 2 bases, leaving 16 bases between the germline ends. In germline, CDR1 is SQVTM, CDR2 ANQGSEA. This CDR3 reads CSFSVAAPYEQYF. DNA for the CDR3: TGCAGCTTCTCGGTCGCGGCCCCCTACGAGCAGTACTTC.

The chain recombines TRBV28 with TRBJ1-2, with D perhaps matching TRBD1 (6 bases). CDR3 length: 14 amino acids. Deletions cut 8 bases from V and 6 bases from J, with 19 bases between. From germline, CDR1 is MDHEN and CDR2 SYDVKM. The CDR3 bases are TGTGCCAGCGTTTCGCAGGGGCTCCCAAATGGCTACACCTTC. The encoded protein is CASVSQGLPNGYTF.

The V gene is TRBV5-4, the J gene TRBJ1-1, with D tentatively TRBD1 (5 bases). The CDR3 is 13 amino acids. The V and J ends lost 2 bases and 2 bases respectively, with 7 bases between them. Germline V CDR1 and CDR2: SGHNT, YYREEE (reference sequence). CDR3 sequence: CASSFDSNTEAFF. CDR3 nucleotide sequence: TGTGCCAGCAGCTTTGACAGCAACACTGAAGCTTTCTTT. Full variable domain (missing parts from reference TRBV5-4 and TRBJ1-1): ETGVTQSPTHLIKTRGQQVTLRCSSQSGHNTVSWYQQALGQGPQFIFQYYREEENGRGNFPPRFSGLQFPNYSSELNVNALELDDSALYLCASSFDSNTEAFFGQGTRLTVV.

J is TRBJ1-6 and V is TRBV27, with 8 nucleotides matching TRBD1. The junction had 10 bases not matched to a gene; V was cut back by 6 bases and J by 6 bases. Germline V CDR1 and CDR2: MNHEY, SMNVEV (reference sequence). The CDR3 is 16 residues long. Here the CDR3 DNA reads TGTGCCAGCAGGAGAACGACAGGGGTTAGTAATTCACCCCTCCACTTT. Residues: CASRRTTGVSNSPLHF.

The rearrangement links TRBV29-1 to TRBJ1-4; tentatively, D is TRBD1 (5 bases). The CDR3 loop spans 13 amino acids. Deletions cut 4 bases from V and 3 bases from J, with 9 bases between. The germline V gene encodes CDR1 SQVTM and CDR2 ANQGSEA. CDR3: CSVARQPNEKLFF. CDR3 sequence (DNA): TGCAGCGTTGCCAGACAGCCTAATGAAAAACTGTTTTTT. Looking up the rest from reference TRBV29-1 and TRBJ1-4 gives the full variable domain: SAVISQKPSRDICQRGTSLTIQCQVDSQVTMMFWYRQQPGQSLTLIATANQGSEATYESGFVIDKFPISRPNLTFSTLTVSNMSPEDSSIYLCSVARQPNEKLFFGSGTQLSVL.

This chain links TRBV6-2 or TRBV6-3 with TRBJ1-1; the match to TRBD1 covers 10 bases. V was clipped by 4 bases and J by 5 bases; unmatched bases: 10. Germline CDR1 is MNHEY and CDR2 is SVGEGT. The CDR3 sequence is 16 residues long. The CDR3 DNA sequence: TGTGCCAGCAGTTTCCTCCGGGACAGGGGTCTAACTGAAGCTTTCTTT. It yields the protein CASSFLRDRGLTEAFF.

This chain joins TRBV3-1 (or the pseudogene TRBV3-2) and TRBJ2-3; TRBD1 matches at 11 bases. After removal of 3 bases from V and 1 base from J, the junction contained 0 bases not matched to a gene. The germline V gene encodes CDR1 LGHDT and CDR2 YNNKEL (reference sequence). This CDR3 contains 15 residues. In DNA form, the CDR3 reads TGTGCCAGCAGCCAGGGACAGGGGGGCACAGATACGCAGTATTTT. It translates to CASSQGQGGTDTQYF.

This clone was seen a few times. This sequence joins TRBV4-1 and TRBJ2-7; 10 bases are shared with TRBD1. The germline V gene has CDR1 MGHRA and CDR2 YSYEKL. Unmatched junction bases numbered 7, after V lost 5 bases and J lost 6 bases. The CDR3 totals 14 residues. CDR3 loop: CASSNRDRGGEQYF. CDR3 nucleotide sequence: TGCGCCAGCAGCAACCGGGACAGGGGAGGCGAGCAGTACTTC.

J is TRBJ2-3 and V is TRBV5-1, with TRBD2 matching over 7 bases. The germline gives CDR1 SGHRS, CDR2 YFSETQ. The CDR3 has 16 residues. J lost 0 bases, V lost 3 bases, and 7 bases had no gene match. CDR3 sequence reads: CASSSYGRGSTDTQYF. As DNA, the CDR3 is TGCGCCAGCAGCTCCTATGGGCGGGGGAGCACAGATACGCAGTATTTT.

V and J are TRBV5-8 and TRBJ2-1, with 10 bases identical to TRBD1. CDR3 size: 15 residues. With V trimmed by 4 bases and J by 4 bases, 5 bases remained unmatched. Per germline, CDR1 SGHTS and CDR2 YDEGEE. The CDR3 bases are TGTGCCAGCAGCCGGAGGACAGGGGGTTACAATGAGCAGTTCTTC. Its translation is CASSRRTGGYNEQFF.

The rearrangement joins TRBV19 to TRBJ1-5; TRBD1 might be the D (5 bases). V lost 7 bases to trimming and J lost 5 bases, with 15 bases between them. The CDR3 extends over 14 amino acids. CDR1 is LNHDA, CDR2 SQIVND, per germline (reference sequence). CDR3 DNA: TGTGCCAGTAACAGGCCAGGGACTGATCAGCCCCAGCATTTT. Amino acids: CASNRPGTDQPQHF.

The V call is TRBV6-5, the J call TRBJ1-3; D perhaps matches TRBD1 (6 bases). Deletions cut 5 bases from V and 8 bases from J, with 16 bases between. Looked up from germline, CDR1 is MNHEY and CDR2 is SVGAGI. The CDR3 covers 14 residues. The CDR3 DNA sequence: TGTGCCAGCAGTAGCACAGGGTCTTCTTACACCATATATTTT. As protein: CASSSTGSSYTIYF.

This chain's CDR3 is CSSTDSERETQYF. In DNA, the CDR3 is TGCAGCTCCACGGACAGCGAGCGGGAGACCCAGTACTTC. The chain is built from TRBV29-1 and TRBJ2-5; D possibly corresponds to TRBD1 (6 bases). With 8 bases removed from V and 5 bases from J, the gap between germline ends came to 18 bases. The CDR3 is 13 amino acids. Germline loops: CDR1 SQVTM, CDR2 ANQGSEA.

The chain is built from TRBV28 and TRBJ2-3; the D gene is possibly TRBD2 (7 bases). Per the germline V gene, CDR1 is MDHEN and CDR2 is SYDVKM. The V and J ends lost 10 bases and 2 bases respectively, with 19 bases between them. The CDR3 is made up of 15 amino acids. The CDR3, as DNA: TGTGCCACCTATAAAGGGGGGGGGACCACAGATACGCAGTATTTT. It codes for CATYKGGGTTDTQYF.